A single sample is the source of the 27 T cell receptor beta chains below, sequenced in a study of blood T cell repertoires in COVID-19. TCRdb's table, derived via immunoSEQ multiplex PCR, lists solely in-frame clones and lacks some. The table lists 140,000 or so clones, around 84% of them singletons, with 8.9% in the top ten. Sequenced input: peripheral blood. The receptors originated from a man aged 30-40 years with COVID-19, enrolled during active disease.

The DNA for the CDR3 is TGTGCCAGCAGCTTAGTTGACAGTCGGGGCGGGGGCGAGCAGTACTTC. This codes for CASSLVDSRGGGEQYF. The V gene is TRBV7-2, the J gene TRBJ2-7, with 7 bases identical to TRBD2. CDR1 and CDR2 (germline): SGHTA, FQGNSA. V trimming: 1 base; J trimming: 6 bases; junction bases outside the gene matches: 12. This CDR3 contains 16 residues. Together with reference TRBV7-2 and TRBJ2-7, the CDR3 gives the full variable domain: GAGVSQSPSNKVTEKGKDVELRCDPISGHTALYWYRQSLGQGLEFLIYFQGNSAPDKSGLPSDRFSAERTGGSVSTLTIQRTQQEDSAVYLCASSLVDSRGGGEQYFGPGTRLTVT.

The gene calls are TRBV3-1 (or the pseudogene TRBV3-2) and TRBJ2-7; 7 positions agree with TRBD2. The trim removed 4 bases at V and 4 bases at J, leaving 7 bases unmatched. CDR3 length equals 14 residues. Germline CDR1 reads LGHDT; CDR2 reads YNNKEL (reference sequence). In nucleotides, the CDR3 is TGTGCCAGCAGCCCTCTGGGCGGGGGTTACGAGCAGTACTTC. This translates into CASSPLGGGYEQYF.

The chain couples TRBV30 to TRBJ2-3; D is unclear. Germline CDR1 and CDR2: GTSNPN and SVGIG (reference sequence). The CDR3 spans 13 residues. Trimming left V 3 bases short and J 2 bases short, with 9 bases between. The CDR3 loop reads CAWRARSTDTQYF. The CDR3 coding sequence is TGTGCCTGGAGAGCCCGATCCACAGATACGCAGTATTTT.

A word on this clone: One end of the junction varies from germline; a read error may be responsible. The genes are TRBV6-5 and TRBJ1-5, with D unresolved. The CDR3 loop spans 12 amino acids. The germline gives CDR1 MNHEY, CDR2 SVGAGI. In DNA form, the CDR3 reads TGTGCCAGCAGTTACTCGAAGAGCGGTTTGGTATTT. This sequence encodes CASSYSKSGLVF.

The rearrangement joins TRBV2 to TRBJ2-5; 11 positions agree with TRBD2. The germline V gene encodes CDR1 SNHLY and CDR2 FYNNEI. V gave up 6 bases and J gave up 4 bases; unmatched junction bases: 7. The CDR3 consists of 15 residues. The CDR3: CASRATSGTPETQYF. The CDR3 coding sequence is TGTGCCAGCAGGGCGACTAGCGGGACTCCAGAGACCCAGTACTTC.

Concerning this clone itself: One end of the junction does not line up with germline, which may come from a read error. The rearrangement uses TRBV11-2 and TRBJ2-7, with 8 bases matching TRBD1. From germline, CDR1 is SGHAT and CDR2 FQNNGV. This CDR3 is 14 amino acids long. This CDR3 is CASSLGQGSHEQYF. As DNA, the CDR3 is TGTGCCAGCAGTTTAGGACAGGGCAGCCACGAGCAGTACTTC.

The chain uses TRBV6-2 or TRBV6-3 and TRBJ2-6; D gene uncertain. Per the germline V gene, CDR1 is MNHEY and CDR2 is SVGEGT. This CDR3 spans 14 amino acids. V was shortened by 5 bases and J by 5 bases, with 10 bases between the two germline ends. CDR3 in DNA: TGTGCCAGCAGTAGTCCCTATAGGGCCAACGTCCTGACTTTC. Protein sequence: CASSSPYRANVLTF.

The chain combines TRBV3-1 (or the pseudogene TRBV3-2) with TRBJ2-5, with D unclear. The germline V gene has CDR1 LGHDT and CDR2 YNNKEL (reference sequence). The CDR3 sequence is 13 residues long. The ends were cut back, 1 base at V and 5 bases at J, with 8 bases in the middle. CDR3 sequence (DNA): TGTGCCAGCAGCCAAGGGCGAGGCGAGACCCAGTACTTC. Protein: CASSQGRGETQYF.

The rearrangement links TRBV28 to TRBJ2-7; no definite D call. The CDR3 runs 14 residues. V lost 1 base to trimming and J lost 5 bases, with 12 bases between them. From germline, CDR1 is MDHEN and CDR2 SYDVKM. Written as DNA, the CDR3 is TGTGCCAGCAGTTTATCTGGTGGTCTAAACGAGCAGTACTTC. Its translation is CASSLSGGLNEQYF. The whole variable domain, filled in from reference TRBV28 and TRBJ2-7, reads DVKVTQSSRYLVKRTGEKVFLECVQDMDHENMFWYRQDPGLGLRLIYFSYDVKMKEKGDIPEGYSVSREKKERFSLILESASTNQTSMYLCASSLSGGLNEQYFGPGTRLTVT.

The CDR3 loop is CASSPLNFYEQYF. In DNA form, the CDR3 reads TGTGCCAGCAGCCCCCTGAACTTCTACGAGCAGTACTTC. V is TRBV7-2 and J is TRBJ2-7, with no clear D. Germline CDR1 reads SGHTA; CDR2 reads FQGNSA. V gave up 5 bases and J gave up 3 bases, with 11 bases separating them. CDR3 length: 13 residues.

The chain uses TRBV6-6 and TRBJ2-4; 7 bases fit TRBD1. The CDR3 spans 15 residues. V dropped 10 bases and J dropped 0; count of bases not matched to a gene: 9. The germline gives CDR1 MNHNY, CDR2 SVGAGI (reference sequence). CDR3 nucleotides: TGTGCCATCCAGGGGGTGTCACTAGCCAAAAACATTCAGTACTTC. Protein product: CAIQGVSLAKNIQYF.

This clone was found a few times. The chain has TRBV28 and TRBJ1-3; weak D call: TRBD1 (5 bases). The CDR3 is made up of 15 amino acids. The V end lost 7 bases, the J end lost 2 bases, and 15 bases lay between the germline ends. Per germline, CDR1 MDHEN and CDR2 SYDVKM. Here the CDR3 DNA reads TGTGCCAGCATCTCCCCAGGGAGGGCTGGAAACACCATATATTTT. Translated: CASISPGRAGNTIYF.

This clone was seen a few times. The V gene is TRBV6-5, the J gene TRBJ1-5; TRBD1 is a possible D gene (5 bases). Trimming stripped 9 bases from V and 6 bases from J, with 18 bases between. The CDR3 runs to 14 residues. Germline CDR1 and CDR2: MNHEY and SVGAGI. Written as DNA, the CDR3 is TGTGCCAGTCAGCACTTGGGGGGAGGTCAGCCCCAGCATTTT. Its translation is CASQHLGGGQPQHF.

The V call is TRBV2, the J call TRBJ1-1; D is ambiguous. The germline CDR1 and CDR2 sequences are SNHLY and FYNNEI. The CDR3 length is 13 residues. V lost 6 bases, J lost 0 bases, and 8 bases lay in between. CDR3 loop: CASRSGMNTEAFF. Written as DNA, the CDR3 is TGTGCCAGCAGGTCGGGGATGAACACTGAAGCTTTCTTT. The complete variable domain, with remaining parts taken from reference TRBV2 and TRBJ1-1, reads EPEVTQTPSHQVTQMGQEVILRCVPISNHLYFYWYRQILGQKVEFLVSFYNNEISEKSEIFDDQFSVERPDGSNFTLKIRSTKLEDSAMYFCASRSGMNTEAFFGQGTRLTVV.

The CDR3 is CATSDIGGAGTDTQYF. In DNA, the CDR3 is TGTGCCACCAGTGATATAGGGGGCGCGGGAACAGATACGCAGTATTTT. V usage is TRBV24-1 and J usage is TRBJ2-3, with D tentatively TRBD1 (7 bases). The ends were cut back, 3 bases at V and 3 bases at J, with 15 bases in the middle. Germline V gene sequence: CDR1 KGHDR, CDR2 SFDVKD. The CDR3 totals 16 residues.

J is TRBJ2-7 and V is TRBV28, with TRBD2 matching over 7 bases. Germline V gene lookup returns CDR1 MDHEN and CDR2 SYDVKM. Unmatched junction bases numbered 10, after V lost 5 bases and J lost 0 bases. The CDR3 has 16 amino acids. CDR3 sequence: CASSTTAGGSSYEQYF. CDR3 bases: TGTGCCAGCAGTACGACCGCTGGCGGGAGCTCCTACGAGCAGTACTTC.

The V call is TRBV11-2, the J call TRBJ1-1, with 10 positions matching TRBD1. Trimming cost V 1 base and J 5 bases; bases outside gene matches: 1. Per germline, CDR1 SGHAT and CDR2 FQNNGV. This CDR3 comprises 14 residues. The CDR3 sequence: CASSLGGQGTEAFF. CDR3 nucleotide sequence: TGTGCCAGCAGCTTAGGGGGACAGGGGACTGAAGCTTTCTTT.

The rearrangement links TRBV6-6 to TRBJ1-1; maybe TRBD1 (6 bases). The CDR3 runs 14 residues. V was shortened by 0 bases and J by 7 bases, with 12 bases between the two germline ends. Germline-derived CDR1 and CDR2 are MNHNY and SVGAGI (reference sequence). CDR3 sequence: CASSYSDSSHEAFF. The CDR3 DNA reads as TGTGCCAGCAGTTACTCGGACAGCTCCCATGAAGCTTTCTTT.

The CDR3 DNA is TGTGCCAGCAGCTTAGTCCGCAGCGGCCCCCCAGGAAAGCAGTTCTTC. This gives the protein CASSLVRSGPPGKQFF. The chain couples TRBV11-2 to TRBJ2-1; the D gene is possibly TRBD2 (5 bases). The CDR3 loop spans 16 amino acids. Germline CDR1 SGHAT, CDR2 FQNNGV. Trimming took 1 base from V and 11 from J, leaving 21 bases between them.

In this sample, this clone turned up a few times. The CDR3: CASSLSGNNEQFF. DNA for the CDR3: TGTGCCAGCAGCTTAAGCGGGAACAATGAGCAGTTCTTC. The rearrangement joins TRBV11-2 to TRBJ2-1; 7 nucleotides match TRBD2. CDR1 is SGHAT, CDR2 FQNNGV, per germline. The CDR3 is made up of 13 amino acids. V lost 2 bases, J lost 5 bases, and 0 bases stayed unmatched.

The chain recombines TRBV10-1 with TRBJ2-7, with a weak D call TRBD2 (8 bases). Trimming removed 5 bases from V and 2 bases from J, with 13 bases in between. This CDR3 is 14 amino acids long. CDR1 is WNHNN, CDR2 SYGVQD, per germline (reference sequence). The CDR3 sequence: CASSLAGQPYEQYF. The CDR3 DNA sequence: TGCGCCAGCAGTTTAGCGGGACAGCCCTACGAGCAGTACTTC.

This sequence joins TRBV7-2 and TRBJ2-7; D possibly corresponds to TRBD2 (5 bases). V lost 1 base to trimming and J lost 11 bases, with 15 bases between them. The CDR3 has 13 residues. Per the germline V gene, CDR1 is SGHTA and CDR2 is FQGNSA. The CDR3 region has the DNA TGTGCCAGCAGCTTAGGAGCGGTTAGGACGGAGTACTTC. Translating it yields CASSLGAVRTEYF.

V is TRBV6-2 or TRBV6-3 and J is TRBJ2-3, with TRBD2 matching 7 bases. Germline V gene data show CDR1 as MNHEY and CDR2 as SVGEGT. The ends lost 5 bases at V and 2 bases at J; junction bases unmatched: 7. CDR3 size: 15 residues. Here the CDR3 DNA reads TGTGCCAGCAGTGGTCGAGGGAGGGCCACAGATACGCAGTATTTT. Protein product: CASSGRGRATDTQYF.

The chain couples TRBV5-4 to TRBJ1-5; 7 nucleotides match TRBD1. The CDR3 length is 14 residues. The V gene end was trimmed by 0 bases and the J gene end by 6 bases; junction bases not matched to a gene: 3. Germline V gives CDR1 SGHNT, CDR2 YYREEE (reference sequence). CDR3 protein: CASSLEGAGQPQHF. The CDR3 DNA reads TGTGCCAGCAGCTTGGAGGGGGCGGGTCAGCCCCAGCATTTT.

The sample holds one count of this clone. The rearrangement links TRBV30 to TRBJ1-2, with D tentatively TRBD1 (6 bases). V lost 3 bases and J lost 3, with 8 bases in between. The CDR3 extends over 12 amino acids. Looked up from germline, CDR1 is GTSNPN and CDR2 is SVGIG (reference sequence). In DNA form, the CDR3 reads TGTGCCTGGAGGGCAGGGGACTATGGCTACACCTTC. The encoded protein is CAWRAGDYGYTF.

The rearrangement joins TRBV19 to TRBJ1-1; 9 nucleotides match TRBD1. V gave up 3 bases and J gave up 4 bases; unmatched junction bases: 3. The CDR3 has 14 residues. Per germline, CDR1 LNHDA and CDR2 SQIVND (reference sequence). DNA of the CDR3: TGTGCCAGTAGTATTTCGACAGGGGGCACTGAAGCTTTCTTT. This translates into CASSISTGGTEAFF.

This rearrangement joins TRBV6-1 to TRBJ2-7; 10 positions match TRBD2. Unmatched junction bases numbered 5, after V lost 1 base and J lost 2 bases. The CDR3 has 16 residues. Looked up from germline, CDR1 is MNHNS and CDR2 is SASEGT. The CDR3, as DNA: TGTGCCAGCAGTGAAGTTGTTAGCGGGAGGCCCTACGAGCAGTACTTC. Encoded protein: CASSEVVSGRPYEQYF.